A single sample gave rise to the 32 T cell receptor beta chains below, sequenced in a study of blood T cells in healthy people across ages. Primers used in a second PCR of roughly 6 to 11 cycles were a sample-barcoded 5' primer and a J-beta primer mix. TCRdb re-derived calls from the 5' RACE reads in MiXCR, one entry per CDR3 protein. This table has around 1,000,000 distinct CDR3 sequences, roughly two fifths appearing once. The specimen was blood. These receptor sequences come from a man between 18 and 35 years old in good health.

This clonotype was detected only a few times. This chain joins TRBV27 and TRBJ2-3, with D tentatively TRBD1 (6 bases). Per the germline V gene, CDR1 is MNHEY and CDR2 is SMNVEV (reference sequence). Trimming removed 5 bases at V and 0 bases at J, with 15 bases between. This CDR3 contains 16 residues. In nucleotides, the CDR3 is TGTGCCAGCAGTCGAACGTGGGGGCGAAGCACAGATACGCAGTATTTT. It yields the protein CASSRTWGRSTDTQYF.

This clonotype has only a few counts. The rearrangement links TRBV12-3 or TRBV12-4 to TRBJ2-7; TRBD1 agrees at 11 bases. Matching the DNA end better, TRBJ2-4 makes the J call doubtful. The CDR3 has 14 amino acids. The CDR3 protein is CASSPGQGGHIQYF. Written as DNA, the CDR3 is TGTGCCAGCAGCCCGGGACAGGGGGGACACATTCAGTACTTC.

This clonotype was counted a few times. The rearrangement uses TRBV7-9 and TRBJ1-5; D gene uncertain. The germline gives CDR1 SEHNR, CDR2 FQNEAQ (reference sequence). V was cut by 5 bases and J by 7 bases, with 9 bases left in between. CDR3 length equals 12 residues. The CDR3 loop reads CASSDAGQPQHF. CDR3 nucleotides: TGTGCCAGCAGCGACGCGGGGCAGCCCCAGCATTTT.

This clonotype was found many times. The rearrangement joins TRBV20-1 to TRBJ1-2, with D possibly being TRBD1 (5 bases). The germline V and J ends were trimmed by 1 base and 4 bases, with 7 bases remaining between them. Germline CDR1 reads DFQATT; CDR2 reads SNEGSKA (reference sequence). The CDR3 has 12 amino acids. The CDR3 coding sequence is TGCAGTGCTAGAGGCGACAGCTATGGCTACACCTTC. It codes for CSARGDSYGYTF.

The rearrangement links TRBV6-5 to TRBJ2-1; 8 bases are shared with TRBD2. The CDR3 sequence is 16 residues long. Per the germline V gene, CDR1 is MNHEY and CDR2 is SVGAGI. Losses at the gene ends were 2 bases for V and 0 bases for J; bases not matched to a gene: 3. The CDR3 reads CASSYVAGSSYNEQFF. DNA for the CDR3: TGTGCCAGCAGTTACGTAGCGGGGAGCTCCTACAATGAGCAGTTCTTC.

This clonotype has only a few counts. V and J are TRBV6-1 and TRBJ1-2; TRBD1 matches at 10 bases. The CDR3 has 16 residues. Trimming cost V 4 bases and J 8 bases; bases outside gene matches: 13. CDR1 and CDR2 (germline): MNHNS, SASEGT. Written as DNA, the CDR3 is TGTGCCAGCAGTGCACCGGGACAGGGGATACTTTCAGGCTACACCTTC. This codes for CASSAPGQGILSGYTF.

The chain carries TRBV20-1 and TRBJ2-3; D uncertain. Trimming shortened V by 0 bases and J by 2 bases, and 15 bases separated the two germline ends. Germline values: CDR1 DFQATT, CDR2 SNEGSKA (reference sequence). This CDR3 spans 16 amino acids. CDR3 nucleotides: TGCAGTGCTAGAGATCCCATAGGTGAAACCACAGATACGCAGTATTTT. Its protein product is CSARDPIGETTDTQYF.

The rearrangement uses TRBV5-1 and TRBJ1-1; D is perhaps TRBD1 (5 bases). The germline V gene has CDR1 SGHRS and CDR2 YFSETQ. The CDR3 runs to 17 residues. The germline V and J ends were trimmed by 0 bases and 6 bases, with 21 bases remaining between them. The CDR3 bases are TGCGCCAGCAGCTTGGAAGGCGGGGGTAGGGAACAACCTGAAGCTTTCTTT. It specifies CASSLEGGGREQPEAFF.

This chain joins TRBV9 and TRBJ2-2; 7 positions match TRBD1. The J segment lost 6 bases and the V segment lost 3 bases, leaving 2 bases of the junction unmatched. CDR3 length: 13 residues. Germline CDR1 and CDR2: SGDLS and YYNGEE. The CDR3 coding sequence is TGTGCCAGCAGCGGAGGACAGGCCGGGGAGCTGTTTTTT. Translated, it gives CASSGGQAGELFF.

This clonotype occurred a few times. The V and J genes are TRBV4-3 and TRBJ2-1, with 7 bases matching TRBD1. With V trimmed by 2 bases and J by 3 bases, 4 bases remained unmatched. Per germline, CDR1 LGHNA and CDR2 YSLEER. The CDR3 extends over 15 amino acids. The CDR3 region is CASSQSGTVYNEQFF. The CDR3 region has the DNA TGCGCCAGCAGCCAATCCGGGACAGTCTACAATGAGCAGTTCTTC.

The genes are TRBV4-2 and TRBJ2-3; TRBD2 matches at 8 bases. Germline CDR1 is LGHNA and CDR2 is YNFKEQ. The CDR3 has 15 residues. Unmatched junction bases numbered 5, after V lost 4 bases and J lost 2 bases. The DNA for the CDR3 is TGTGCCAGCAGCCGCGGGACTAGGTCCACAGATACGCAGTATTTT. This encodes CASSRGTRSTDTQYF.

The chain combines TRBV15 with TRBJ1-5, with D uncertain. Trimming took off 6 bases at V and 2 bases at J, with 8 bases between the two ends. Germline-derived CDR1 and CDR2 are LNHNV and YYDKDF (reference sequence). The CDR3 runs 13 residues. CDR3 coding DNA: TGTGCCACCAGTGAGGGCGGCAATCAGCCCCAGCATTTT. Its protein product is CATSEGGNQPQHF.

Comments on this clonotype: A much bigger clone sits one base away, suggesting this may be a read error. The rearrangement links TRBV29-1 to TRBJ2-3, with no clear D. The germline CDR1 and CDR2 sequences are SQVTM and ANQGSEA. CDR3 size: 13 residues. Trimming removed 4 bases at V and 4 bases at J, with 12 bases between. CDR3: CSVGIGFPDTQYF. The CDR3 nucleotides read TGCAGCGTTGGGATAGGCTTCCCAGATACGCAGTATTTT.

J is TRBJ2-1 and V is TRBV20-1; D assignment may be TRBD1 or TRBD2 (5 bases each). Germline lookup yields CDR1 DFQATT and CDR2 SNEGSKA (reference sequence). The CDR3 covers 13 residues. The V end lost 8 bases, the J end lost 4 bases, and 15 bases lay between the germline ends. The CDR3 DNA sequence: TGCAGTCGGGTGTCGGGGCCGTACAATGAGCAGTTCTTC. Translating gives CSRVSGPYNEQFF.

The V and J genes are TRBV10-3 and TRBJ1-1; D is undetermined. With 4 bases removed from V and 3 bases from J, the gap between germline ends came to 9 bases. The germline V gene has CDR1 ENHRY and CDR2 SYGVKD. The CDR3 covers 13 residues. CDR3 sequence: CAISGEEDTEAFF. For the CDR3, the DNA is TGTGCCATCAGTGGGGAGGAGGACACTGAAGCTTTCTTT.

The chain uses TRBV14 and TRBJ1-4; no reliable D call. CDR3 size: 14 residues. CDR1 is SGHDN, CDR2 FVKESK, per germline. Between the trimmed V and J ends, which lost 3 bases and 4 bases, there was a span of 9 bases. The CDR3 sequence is CASSHININEKLFF. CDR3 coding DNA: TGTGCCAGCAGCCACATCAATATTAATGAAAAACTGTTTTTT. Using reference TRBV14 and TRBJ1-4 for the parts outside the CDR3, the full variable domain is EAGVTQFPSHSVIEKGQTVTLRCDPISGHDNLYWYRRVMGKEIKFLLHFVKESKQDESGMPNNRFLAERTGGTYSTLKVQPAELEDSGVYFCASSHININEKLFFGSGTQLSVL.

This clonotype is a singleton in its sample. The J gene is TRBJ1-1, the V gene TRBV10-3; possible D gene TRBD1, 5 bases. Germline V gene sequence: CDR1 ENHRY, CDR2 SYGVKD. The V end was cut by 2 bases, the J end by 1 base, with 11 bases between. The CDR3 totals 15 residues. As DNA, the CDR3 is TGTGCCATCAGTGAGGAGGGGCAGAGGAACACTGAAGCTTTCTTT. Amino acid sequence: CAISEEGQRNTEAFF.

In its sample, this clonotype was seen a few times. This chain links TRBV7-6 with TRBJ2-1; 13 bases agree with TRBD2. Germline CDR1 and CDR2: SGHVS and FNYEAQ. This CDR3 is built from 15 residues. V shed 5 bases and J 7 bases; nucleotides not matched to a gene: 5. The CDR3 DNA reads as TGTGCCAGCAGCACTAGCGGGGGGGCAGGGAATGAGCAGTTCTTC. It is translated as CASSTSGGAGNEQFF.

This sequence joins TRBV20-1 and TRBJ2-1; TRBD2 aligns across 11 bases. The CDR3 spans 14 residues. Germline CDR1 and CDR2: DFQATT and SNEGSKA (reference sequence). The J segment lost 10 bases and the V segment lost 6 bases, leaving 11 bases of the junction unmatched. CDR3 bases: TGCAGTGCCGCTAGCGGGGGGCGAGTAGAGGAGCAGTTCTTC. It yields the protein CSAASGGRVEEQFF.

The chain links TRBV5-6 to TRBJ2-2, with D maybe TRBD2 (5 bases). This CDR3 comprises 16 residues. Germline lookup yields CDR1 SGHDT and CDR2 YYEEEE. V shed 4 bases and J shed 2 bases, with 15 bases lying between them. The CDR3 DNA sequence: TGTGCCAGCAGCCCTGACTACCTACTAAACACCGGGGAGCTGTTTTTT. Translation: CASSPDYLLNTGELFF.

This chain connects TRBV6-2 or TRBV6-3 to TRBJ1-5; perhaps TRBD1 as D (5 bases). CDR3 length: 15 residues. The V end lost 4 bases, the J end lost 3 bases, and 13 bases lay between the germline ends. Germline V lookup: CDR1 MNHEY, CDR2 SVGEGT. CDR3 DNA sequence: TGTGCCAGCAGTTCGCACCGGGACTACAATCAGCCCCAGCATTTT. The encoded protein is CASSSHRDYNQPQHF.

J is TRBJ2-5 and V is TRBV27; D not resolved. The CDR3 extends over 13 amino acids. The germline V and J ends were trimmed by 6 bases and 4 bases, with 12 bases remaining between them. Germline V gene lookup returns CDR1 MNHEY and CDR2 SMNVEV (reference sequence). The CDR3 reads CASSYGSRETQYF. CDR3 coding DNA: TGTGCCAGCAGCTATGGTAGTCGAGAGACCCAGTACTTC.

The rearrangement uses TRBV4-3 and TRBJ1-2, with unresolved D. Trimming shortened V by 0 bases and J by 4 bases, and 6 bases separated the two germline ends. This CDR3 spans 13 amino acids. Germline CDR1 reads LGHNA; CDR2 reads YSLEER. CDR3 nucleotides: TGCGCCAGCAGCCAAGAGTGGGCCTATGGCTACACCTTC. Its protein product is CASSQEWAYGYTF.

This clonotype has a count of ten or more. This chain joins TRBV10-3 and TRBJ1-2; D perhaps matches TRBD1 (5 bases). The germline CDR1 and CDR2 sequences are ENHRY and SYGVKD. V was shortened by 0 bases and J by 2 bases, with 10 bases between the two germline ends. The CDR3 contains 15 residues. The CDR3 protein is CAISESGRINYGYTF. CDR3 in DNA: TGTGCCATCAGTGAGTCGGGACGGATCAACTATGGCTACACCTTC.

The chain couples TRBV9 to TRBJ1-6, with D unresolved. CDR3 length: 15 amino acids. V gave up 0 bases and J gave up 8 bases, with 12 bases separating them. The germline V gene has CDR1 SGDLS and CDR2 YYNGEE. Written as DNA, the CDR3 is TGTGCCAGCAGCGTAGTCGACAAACGATATTCACCCCTCCACTTT. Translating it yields CASSVVDKRYSPLHF.

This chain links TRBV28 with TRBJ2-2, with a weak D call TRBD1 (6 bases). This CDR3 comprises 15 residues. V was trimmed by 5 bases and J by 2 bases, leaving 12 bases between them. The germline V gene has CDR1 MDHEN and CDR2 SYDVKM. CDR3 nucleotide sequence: TGTGCCAGCAGTCCACACAGGGACAACACCGGGGAGCTGTTTTTT. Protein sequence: CASSPHRDNTGELFF.

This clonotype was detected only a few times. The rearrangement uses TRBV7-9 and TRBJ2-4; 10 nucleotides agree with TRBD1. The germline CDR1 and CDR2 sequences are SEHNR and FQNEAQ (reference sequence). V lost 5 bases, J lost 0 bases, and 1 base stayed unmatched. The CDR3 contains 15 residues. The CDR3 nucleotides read TGTGCCAGCAGCGGACAGGGGGGAGCCAAAAACATTCAGTACTTC. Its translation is CASSGQGGAKNIQYF.

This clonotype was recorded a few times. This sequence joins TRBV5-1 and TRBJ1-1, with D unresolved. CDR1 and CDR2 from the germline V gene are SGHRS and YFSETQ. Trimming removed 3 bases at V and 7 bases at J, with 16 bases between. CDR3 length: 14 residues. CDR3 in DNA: TGCGCCAGCAGCTCCCCCTCCACAGCATATGAAGCTTTCTTT. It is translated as CASSSPSTAYEAFF.

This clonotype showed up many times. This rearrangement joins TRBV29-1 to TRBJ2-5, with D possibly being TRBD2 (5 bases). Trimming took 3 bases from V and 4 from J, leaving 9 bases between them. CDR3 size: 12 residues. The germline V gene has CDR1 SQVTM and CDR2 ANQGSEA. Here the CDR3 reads CSVEVAGETQYF. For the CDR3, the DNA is TGCAGCGTTGAGGTTGCGGGAGAGACCCAGTACTTC.

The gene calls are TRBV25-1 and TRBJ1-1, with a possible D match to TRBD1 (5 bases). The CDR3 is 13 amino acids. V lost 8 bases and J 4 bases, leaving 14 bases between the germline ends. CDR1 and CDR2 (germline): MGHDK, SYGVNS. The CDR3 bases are TGTGCCAGCGGGGCCGGCGCGGGCACTGAAGCTTTCTTT. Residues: CASGAGAGTEAFF.

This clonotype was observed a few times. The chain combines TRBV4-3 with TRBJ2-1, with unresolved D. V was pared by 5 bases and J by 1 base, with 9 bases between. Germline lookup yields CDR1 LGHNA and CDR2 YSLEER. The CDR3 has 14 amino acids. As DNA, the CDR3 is TGCGCCAGCAGCGACCGTAAGTCCTACAATGAGCAGTTCTTC. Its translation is CASSDRKSYNEQFF.

The CDR3 DNA reads TGCGCCAGCAGCTTGTGGGGGACAGACACCAATTCACCCCTCCACTTT. Amino acids: CASSLWGTDTNSPLHF. The chain joins TRBV5-1 to TRBJ1-6; 7 bases line up with TRBD1. The CDR3 length is 16 residues. V was clipped by 1 base and J by 7 bases; unmatched bases: 8. Germline V gives CDR1 SGHRS, CDR2 YFSETQ.